The rows below give T cell receptor beta chains drawn from one sample of a study of T cell responses to AZD1222 COVID-19 vaccine. Sequencing was performed with immunoSEQ multiplex PCR; in TCRdb, only in-frame clones are kept and a portion is missing. The profile shows tens of thousands of clones, roughly 86% of them singletons. Material: peripheral blood, obtained 28 days after the second AZD1222 dose. The source is an adult who received the AZD1222 COVID-19 vaccine. Both conserved end residues are part of each CDR3. The D gene is left open where the match is weak. Size tells how often a clone was seen (once, few, many) or the class of an expanded clone, and some rows leave it out.

abundance: once; d_gene: -; j_gene: TRBJ2-2; v_gene: TRBV27; CDR3aa: CASSIWVGGVGTGELFF; CDR3nt: TGTGCCAGCAGTATTTGGGTCGGGGGCGTCGGCACCGGGGAGCTGTTTTTT
abundance: -; d_gene: -; j_gene: TRBJ2-7; v_gene: TRBV7-2; CDR3aa: CASSPDSYAQYF; CDR3nt: TGTGCCAGCAGCCCCGACAGCTATGCGCAGTACTTC
abundance: -; d_gene: TRBD1; j_gene: TRBJ1-4; v_gene: TRBV28; CDR3aa: CVAGTDEKLFF; CDR3nt: TGTGTCGCCGGGACAGATGAAAAACTGTTTTTT
abundance: -; d_gene: TRBD1; j_gene: TRBJ2-7; v_gene: TRBV27; CDR3aa: CASKTGSEQYF; CDR3nt: TGTGCCAGCAAGACAGGGAGCGAGCAGTACTTC
abundance: -; d_gene: TRBD1; j_gene: TRBJ2-2; v_gene: TRBV30; CDR3aa: CALLTGMTGELFF; CDR3nt: TGTGCCTTACTGACAGGGATGACCGGGGAGCTGTTTTTT
abundance: -; d_gene: TRBD1; j_gene: TRBJ1-3; v_gene: TRBV11-2; CDR3aa: CASRAAGQSGNTIYF; CDR3nt: TGTGCCAGCAGGGCCGCGGGACAGTCTGGAAACACCATATATTTT
abundance: -; d_gene: -; j_gene: TRBJ1-4; v_gene: TRBV7-2; CDR3aa: CASSLGSGNEKLFF; CDR3nt: TGTGCCAGCAGCTTAGGGTCAGGAAATGAAAAACTGTTTTTT
abundance: -; d_gene: TRBD1; j_gene: TRBJ1-1; v_gene: TRBV30; CDR3aa: CAWSRATGQAFF; CDR3nt: TGTGCCTGGAGTAGGGCGACAGGGCAAGCTTTCTTT
abundance: -; d_gene: TRBD1; j_gene: TRBJ1-1; v_gene: TRBV30; CDR3aa: CAWSAGGFSPEAFF; CDR3nt: TGTGCCTGGAGCGCAGGGGGTTTTTCTCCTGAAGCTTTCTTT
abundance: -; d_gene: TRBD1; j_gene: TRBJ1-5; v_gene: TRBV4-1; CDR3aa: CASSQFRGQGQPQHF; CDR3nt: TGCGCCAGCAGCCAATTTAGGGGGCAGGGACAGCCCCAGCATTTT
abundance: -; d_gene: -; j_gene: TRBJ1-4; v_gene: TRBV5-1; CDR3aa: CASSWGNNEKLFF; CDR3nt: TGCGCCAGCAGCTGGGGGAATAATGAAAAACTGTTTTTT
abundance: few; d_gene: TRBD2; j_gene: TRBJ2-7; v_gene: TRBV7-9; CDR3aa: CASSLTFGTRGYEQYF; CDR3nt: TGTGCCAGCAGCCTTACCTTCGGGACTAGGGGCTACGAGCAGTACTTC
abundance: -; d_gene: -; j_gene: TRBJ2-1; v_gene: TRBV6-5; CDR3aa: CASRRGVVVYNEQFF; CDR3nt: TGTGCCAGCAGAAGGGGGGTCGTAGTTTACAATGAGCAGTTCTTC
abundance: -; d_gene: TRBD1; j_gene: TRBJ2-7; v_gene: TRBV24-1; CDR3aa: CATSGDRVHEQYF; CDR3nt: TGTGCCACCAGTGGAGACAGGGTCCACGAGCAGTACTTC
abundance: -; d_gene: -; j_gene: TRBJ2-7; v_gene: TRBV2; CDR3aa: CASSPFSASYEQYF; CDR3nt: TGTGCCAGCAGCCCCTTTTCGGCATCCTACGAGCAGTACTTC
abundance: -; d_gene: -; j_gene: TRBJ1-5; v_gene: TRBV15; CDR3aa: CATSSRRGNQPQHF; CDR3nt: TGTGCCACCAGCAGCCGCAGGGGCAATCAGCCCCAGCATTTT
abundance: once; d_gene: -; j_gene: TRBJ2-7; v_gene: TRBV3-1/TRBV3-2; CDR3aa: CASSQPVGTVVF; CDR3nt: TGTGCCAGCAGCCAACCCGTAGGGACTGTAGTCTTC
abundance: -; d_gene: -; j_gene: TRBJ2-6; v_gene: TRBV6-5; CDR3aa: CASSSRGSGANVLTF; CDR3nt: TGTGCCAGCAGTTCAAGGGGCTCTGGGGCCAACGTCCTGACTTTC
abundance: -; d_gene: TRBD1; j_gene: TRBJ1-5; v_gene: TRBV6-5; CDR3aa: CASRGTGNQPQHF; CDR3nt: TGTGCCAGCAGGGGGACAGGCAATCAGCCCCAGCATTTT
abundance: once; d_gene: -; j_gene: TRBJ2-3; v_gene: TRBV2; CDR3aa: CASSQLDTQYF; CDR3nt: TGTGCCAGCAGCCAGTTAGATACGCAGTATTTT
abundance: -; d_gene: -; j_gene: TRBJ1-3; v_gene: TRBV11-2; CDR3aa: CASSSDRSSGNTIYF; CDR3nt: TGTGCCAGCAGCTCGGACAGAAGCTCTGGAAACACCATATATTTT
abundance: -; d_gene: -; j_gene: TRBJ1-1; v_gene: TRBV30; CDR3aa: CAWRQSGSGITEAFF; CDR3nt: TGTGCCTGGAGACAATCAGGGTCAGGGATCACTGAAGCTTTCTTT
abundance: -; d_gene: TRBD1; j_gene: TRBJ1-1; v_gene: TRBV5-1; CDR3aa: CASSLATGVENTEAFF; CDR3nt: TGCGCCAGCAGCTTGGCCACAGGGGTGGAGAACACTGAAGCTTTCTTT
abundance: -; d_gene: TRBD1; j_gene: TRBJ1-2; v_gene: TRBV18; CDR3aa: CASSPTGGAGYTF; CDR3nt: TGTGCCAGCTCGCCTACAGGGGGCGCCGGCTACACCTTC
abundance: -; d_gene: TRBD2; j_gene: TRBJ2-1; v_gene: TRBV28; CDR3aa: CASSLWTSGSYNEQFF; CDR3nt: TGTGCCAGCAGTTTATGGACTAGCGGGAGCTACAATGAGCAGTTCTTC
abundance: few; d_gene: -; j_gene: TRBJ2-7; v_gene: TRBV6-6; CDR3aa: CASQKTQGGESYEQYF; CDR3nt: TGTGCCAGCCAAAAAACCCAGGGGGGGGAGTCTTACGAGCAGTACTTC
abundance: -; d_gene: -; j_gene: TRBJ1-4; v_gene: TRBV5-1; CDR3aa: CASRRTASNEKLFF; CDR3nt: TGCGCCAGCCGGAGGACAGCGTCTAATGAAAAACTGTTTTTT
abundance: once; d_gene: TRBD1; j_gene: TRBJ1-1; v_gene: TRBV19; CDR3aa: CASRTTGWNTEAFF; CDR3nt: TGTGCCAGTAGAACGACAGGGTGGAACACTGAAGCTTTCTTT
abundance: -; d_gene: -; j_gene: TRBJ1-2; v_gene: TRBV18; CDR3aa: CASSENRNTNYGYTF; CDR3nt: TGTGCCAGCTCCGAAAACAGGAATACTAACTATGGCTACACCTTC
abundance: once; d_gene: TRBD1; j_gene: TRBJ1-6; v_gene: TRBV18; CDR3aa: CASFTGDNSPLHF; CDR3nt: TGTGCCAGCTTCACAGGGGATAATTCACCCCTCCACTTT
abundance: -; d_gene: TRBD2; j_gene: TRBJ2-3; v_gene: TRBV6-4; CDR3aa: CASSGLAGGDTQYF; CDR3nt: TGTGCCAGCAGCGGACTAGCGGGAGGAGATACGCAGTATTTT
abundance: -; d_gene: -; j_gene: TRBJ1-2; v_gene: TRBV7-9; CDR3aa: CASSLLQEYYGYTF; CDR3nt: TGTGCCAGCAGCTTATTACAGGAGTACTATGGCTACACCTTC
abundance: once; d_gene: TRBD1; j_gene: TRBJ2-7; v_gene: TRBV6-5; CDR3aa: CASTGGAGYEQYF; CDR3nt: TGTGCCAGCACAGGGGGCGCGGGGTACGAGCAGTACTTC
abundance: -; d_gene: TRBD1; j_gene: TRBJ2-3; v_gene: TRBV7-8; CDR3aa: CASSLAPGGISDTQYF; CDR3nt: TGTGCCAGCAGCTTAGCTCCAGGGGGTATATCAGATACGCAGTATTTT
abundance: -; d_gene: -; j_gene: TRBJ2-5; v_gene: TRBV27; CDR3aa: CASSKSHGRPAETQYF; CDR3nt: TGTGCCAGCAGTAAGTCCCATGGTCGCCCCGCGGAGACCCAGTACTTC
abundance: -; d_gene: TRBD1; j_gene: TRBJ2-1; v_gene: TRBV9; CDR3aa: CASSVRGGQGTDEQFF; CDR3nt: TGTGCCAGCAGCGTCAGGGGGGGACAGGGGACCGATGAGCAGTTCTTC
abundance: -; d_gene: -; j_gene: TRBJ1-6; v_gene: TRBV4-2; CDR3aa: CASSQEPNSPLHF; CDR3nt: TGTGCCAGCAGCCAAGAACCAAATTCACCCCTCCACTTT
abundance: -; d_gene: -; j_gene: TRBJ1-1; v_gene: TRBV5-6; CDR3aa: CASSRSVGTEAFF; CDR3nt: TGTGCCAGCAGCAGGTCTGTGGGGACTGAAGCTTTCTTT
abundance: -; d_gene: -; j_gene: TRBJ1-5; v_gene: TRBV15; CDR3aa: CATSSPSRGSQPQHF; CDR3nt: TGTGCCACCAGCAGTCCTTCCCGGGGGAGTCAGCCCCAGCATTTT
abundance: medium-sized; d_gene: -; j_gene: TRBJ1-1; v_gene: TRBV11-3; CDR3aa: CASSLDHTEAFF; CDR3nt: TGTGCCAGCAGCTTAGATCACACTGAAGCTTTCTTT
abundance: -; d_gene: -; j_gene: TRBJ1-5; v_gene: TRBV4-1; CDR3aa: CASSQPLGPQHF; CDR3nt: TGCGCCAGCAGCCAACCTCTAGGGCCCCAGCATTTT
abundance: -; d_gene: TRBD1; j_gene: TRBJ1-2; v_gene: TRBV12-3/TRBV12-4; CDR3aa: CASSNRGEHTF; CDR3nt: TGTGCCAGCAGCAACAGGGGTGAACACACCTTC
abundance: -; d_gene: -; j_gene: TRBJ2-2; v_gene: TRBV7-9; CDR3aa: CASSLMGRNTGELFF; CDR3nt: TGTGCCAGCAGCTTAATGGGTAGGAACACCGGGGAGCTGTTTTTT
abundance: -; d_gene: -; j_gene: TRBJ1-1; v_gene: TRBV4-1; CDR3aa: CASSQGNLPNTEAFF; CDR3nt: TGCGCCAGCAGCCAAGGGAACCTACCGAACACTGAAGCTTTCTTT
abundance: -; d_gene: -; j_gene: TRBJ2-7; v_gene: TRBV7-3; CDR3aa: CASSLLAESSYEQYF; CDR3nt: TGTGCCAGCAGCTTATTAGCCGAAAGCTCCTACGAGCAGTACTTC
abundance: -; d_gene: -; j_gene: TRBJ1-4; v_gene: TRBV10-1; CDR3aa: CASSPTPGRANEKLFF; CDR3nt: TGCGCCAGCAGCCCTACCCCTGGGAGGGCTAATGAAAAACTGTTTTTT
abundance: -; d_gene: -; j_gene: TRBJ1-5; v_gene: TRBV30; CDR3aa: CAWSETENQPQHF; CDR3nt: TGTGCCTGGAGTGAGACAGAGAATCAGCCCCAGCATTTT
abundance: -; d_gene: -; j_gene: TRBJ1-2; v_gene: TRBV27; CDR3aa: CASSLAGRGNYGYTF; CDR3nt: TGTGCCAGCAGTTTAGCAGGACGTGGGAACTATGGCTACACCTTC
abundance: once; d_gene: -; j_gene: TRBJ2-2; v_gene: TRBV6-6; CDR3aa: CASSLPPGQNTGELFF; CDR3nt: TGTGCCAGCAGTCTACCCCCGGGACAGAACACCGGGGAGCTGTTTTTT
abundance: -; d_gene: TRBD2; j_gene: TRBJ2-7; v_gene: TRBV28; CDR3aa: CASSLWAGGSSYEQYF; CDR3nt: TGTGCCAGCAGTTTATGGGCGGGAGGGAGCTCCTACGAGCAGTACTTC
abundance: -; d_gene: -; j_gene: TRBJ1-2; v_gene: TRBV27; CDR3aa: CASSLSGGDPSLSSYTF; CDR3nt: TGTGCCAGCAGTTTATCAGGGGGTGATCCCTCCTTATCGAGCTACACCTTC
abundance: -; d_gene: -; j_gene: TRBJ2-2; v_gene: TRBV19; CDR3aa: CASSRNSYTGELFF; CDR3nt: TGTGCCAGTAGTAGGAACAGCTACACCGGGGAGCTGTTTTTT
abundance: -; d_gene: -; j_gene: TRBJ1-5; v_gene: TRBV30; CDR3aa: CAWSVRDGNQPQHF; CDR3nt: TGTGCCTGGAGTGTTAGAGACGGCAATCAGCCCCAGCATTTT
abundance: -; d_gene: TRBD1; j_gene: TRBJ1-6; v_gene: TRBV15; CDR3aa: CATRRGDRGGNSPLHF; CDR3nt: TGTGCCACCAGGAGGGGAGACAGGGGAGGTAATTCACCCCTCCACTTT
abundance: -; d_gene: -; j_gene: TRBJ1-4; v_gene: TRBV27; CDR3aa: CASSLDGSTNEKLFF; CDR3nt: TGTGCCAGCAGTTTAGACGGGTCAACTAATGAAAAACTGTTTTTT